One T cell receptor (beta chain) is described in this entry. Source study methods: Nucleated cell number was recorded as an estimate derived from reference gene primer amplification. Sequencing was performed with immunoSEQ multiplex PCR; in TCRdb, only in-frame clones are kept and a portion is missing. The V and J calls and clone size come from that table; D and trimming were worked out from the DNA. Seen here are more than 200,000 clones, about 88% observed once, and the top ten hold approximately 1.6%. These data belong to a study of blood T cell repertoires in COVID-19. Across the study: The samples span acute and convalescent COVID-19 from the United States, Italy and Spain. Sample material is recorded as cDNA or gDNA derived from T cells, B-cell-depleted T cells, or PBMCs.

This TCR came from a man between 65 and 85 years old with acute or convalescent COVID-19. The sample taken for sequencing was peripheral blood.

The CDR3 DNA reads TGTGCCAGCAGTTACTTATCTCAGCCCCAGCATTTT. Protein: CASSYLSQPQHF. The chain couples TRBV6-6 to TRBJ1-5; D is undetermined. The V and J ends lost 1 base and 6 bases respectively, with 4 bases between them. This CDR3 comprises 12 residues. CDR1 is MNHNY, CDR2 SVGAGI, per germline (reference sequence).